The clone carrying this T cell receptor (beta chain) was counted once. This sample was taken from a study of blood T cell repertoires in COVID-19. Repertoires were generated with immunoSEQ multiplex PCR, while TCRdb's copy carries only in-frame clones and drops some. The data hold about 500,000 clones, with roughly 89% observed a single time. There are 16 residues in the CDR3. Germline-derived CDR1 and CDR2 are SGHVS and FQNEAQ. V shed 0 bases and J 9 bases; nucleotides not matched to a gene: 9. The gene calls are TRBV7-8 and TRBJ2-3; 10 bases align to TRBD2. The clonotype was recovered from a man aged 18 to 30 with COVID-19, enrolled during active disease. Sequencing was done on a sample of peripheral blood. The CDR3 reads CASSLAEAGGPSTQYF. The CDR3 DNA reads as TGTGCCAGCAGCTTAGCCGAAGCGGGGGGGCCGTCGACGCAGTATTTT.